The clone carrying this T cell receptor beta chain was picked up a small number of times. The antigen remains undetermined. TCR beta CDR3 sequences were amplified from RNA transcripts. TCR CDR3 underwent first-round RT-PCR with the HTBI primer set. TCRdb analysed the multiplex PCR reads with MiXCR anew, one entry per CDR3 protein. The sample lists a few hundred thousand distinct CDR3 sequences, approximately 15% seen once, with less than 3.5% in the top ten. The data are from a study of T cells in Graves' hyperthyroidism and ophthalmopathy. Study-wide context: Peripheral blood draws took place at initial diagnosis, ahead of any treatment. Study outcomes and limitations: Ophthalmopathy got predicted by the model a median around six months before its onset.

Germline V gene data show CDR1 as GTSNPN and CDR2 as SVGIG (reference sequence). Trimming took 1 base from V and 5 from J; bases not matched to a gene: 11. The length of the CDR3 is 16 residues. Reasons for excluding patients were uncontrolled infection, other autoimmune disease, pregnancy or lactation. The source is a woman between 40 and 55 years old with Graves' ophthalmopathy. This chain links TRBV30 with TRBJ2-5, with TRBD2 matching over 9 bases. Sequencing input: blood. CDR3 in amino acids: CAWSAPGRGGEETQYF. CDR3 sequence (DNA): TGTGCCTGGAGTGCCCCAGGGCGGGGGGGGGAGGAGACCCAGTACTTC.